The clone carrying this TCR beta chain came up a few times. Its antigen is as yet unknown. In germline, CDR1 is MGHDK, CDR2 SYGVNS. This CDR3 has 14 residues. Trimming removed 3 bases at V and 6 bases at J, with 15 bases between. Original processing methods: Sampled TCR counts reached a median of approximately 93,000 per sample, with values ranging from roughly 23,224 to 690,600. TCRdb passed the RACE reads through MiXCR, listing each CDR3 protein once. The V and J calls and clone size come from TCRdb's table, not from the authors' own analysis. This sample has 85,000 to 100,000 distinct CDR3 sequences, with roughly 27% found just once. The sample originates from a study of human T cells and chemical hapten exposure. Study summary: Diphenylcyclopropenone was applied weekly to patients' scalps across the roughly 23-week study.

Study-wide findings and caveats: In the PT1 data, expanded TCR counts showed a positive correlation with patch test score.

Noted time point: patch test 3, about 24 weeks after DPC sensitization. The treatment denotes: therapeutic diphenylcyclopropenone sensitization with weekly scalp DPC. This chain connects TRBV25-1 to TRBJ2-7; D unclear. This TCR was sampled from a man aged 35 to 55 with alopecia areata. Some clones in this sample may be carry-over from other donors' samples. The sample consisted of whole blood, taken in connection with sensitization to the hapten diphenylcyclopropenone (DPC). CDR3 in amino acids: CASSDRVAPVEQYF. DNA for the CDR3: TGTGCCAGCAGTGATCGGGTAGCCCCCGTCGAGCAGTACTTC.